This paragraph covers one TCR beta chain sequence. Antigen unknown. Repertoires were generated with immunoSEQ multiplex PCR, while TCRdb's copy carries only in-frame clones and drops some. Among hundreds of thousands of clones, around 96% were seen once, and the ten largest hold around 0.11%. The CDR3 runs to 20 residues. The V end lost 3 bases, the J end lost 1 base, and 25 bases lay between the germline ends. The germline V gene has CDR1 SGHRS and CDR2 YFSETQ. Naive CD8 cells comprised CD45RO-negative, CCR7-positively selected cells, excluding terminally differentiated effector memory CD45RA+ cells. HIV-negative, healthy adults without recent acute infections or vaccinations were the donors. The data stem from a study of shared clonotypes between healthy human individuals. Whole-study results and caveats: Only blood samples were collected, and tissue repertoires likely differ.

The V and J genes are TRBV5-1 and TRBJ2-2, with D perhaps matching TRBD2 (6 bases). The receptor was derived from a woman aged 25-40 years in good health. Specimen: naive CD8+ T cells sorted from blood. In nucleotides, the CDR3 is TGCGCCAGCAGCTGGGGGGTCATGAGAGTCGGAAGGGTGAACACCGGGGAGCTGTTTTTT. This encodes CASSWGVMRVGRVNTGELFF.